The 6 T cell receptor beta chains given below trace back to one sample, sequenced in a study of T cell responses to AZD1222 COVID-19 vaccine. TCRdb's table, derived via immunoSEQ multiplex PCR, lists solely in-frame clones and lacks some. The repertoire holds some 160,000 clones, with 92% as singletons. This specimen consisted of peripheral blood, obtained on day 0 of AZD1222 vaccination. Receptors were obtained from an adult in good health.

This clone was seen a few times. This chain joins TRBV4-3 and TRBJ1-2; D gene unclear. The V gene lost 1 base and the J gene lost 0 bases, with 15 bases spanning the gap. This CDR3 spans 17 amino acids. Germline V gene sequence: CDR1 LGHNA, CDR2 YSLEER. CDR3 loop: CASSQGEYDLPNYGYTF. The CDR3 nucleotides read TGCGCCAGCAGCCAAGGCGAATATGATCTTCCTAACTATGGCTACACCTTC.

This clone was seen only once. The V call is TRBV20-1, the J call TRBJ1-6, with 7 nucleotides matching TRBD1. Germline-derived CDR1 and CDR2 are DFQATT and SNEGSKA (reference sequence). V dropped 3 bases and J dropped 10; count of bases not matched to a gene: 9. There are 14 residues in the CDR3. The CDR3 coding sequence is TGCAGTGCTAGTAACACAGGGGTTAGATCACCCCTCCACTTT. Amino acid sequence: CSASNTGVRSPLHF.

The chain employs TRBV4-2 and TRBJ1-2; D not certain. Between the trimmed V and J ends, which lost 6 bases and 4 bases, there was a span of 15 bases. The CDR3 runs 14 residues. Looked up from germline, CDR1 is LGHNA and CDR2 is YNFKEQ. The CDR3 sequence: CASSYLPTGYGYTF. The CDR3 DNA follows: TGTGCCAGCAGTTACCTTCCAACGGGCTATGGCTACACCTTC.

The V call is TRBV4-1, the J call TRBJ1-5; no firm D call. The CDR3 consists of 16 residues. From germline, CDR1 is MGHRA and CDR2 YSYEKL. Trimming removed 1 base from V and 0 bases from J, with 10 bases in between. CDR3 sequence: CASSQGVGLSNQPQHF. As DNA, the CDR3 is TGCGCCAGCAGCCAAGGAGTTGGGCTTAGCAATCAGCCCCAGCATTTT.

A single count supports this clone. This rearrangement joins TRBV5-5 to TRBJ1-1; no clear D. Trimming took off 0 bases at V and 4 bases at J, with 7 bases between the two ends. The CDR3 spans 13 residues. The germline CDR1 and CDR2 sequences are SGHKS and YYEKEE (reference sequence). The CDR3 reads CASSLGPGTEAFF. Written as DNA, the CDR3 is TGTGCCAGCAGCTTGGGCCCCGGCACTGAAGCTTTCTTT.

This clone was observed a handful of times. Sequence at one end of the junction differs from germline and may be a read error. The chain carries TRBV6-2 or TRBV6-3 and TRBJ2-7; 8 nucleotides align to TRBD1. CDR1 and CDR2 from the germline V gene are MNHEY and SVGEGT. The CDR3 extends over 12 amino acids. The CDR3, as DNA: TGTGCCAGCAGTTACTGGGCAGGGGGCCAAAGGTTC. Its translation is CASSYWAGGQRF.